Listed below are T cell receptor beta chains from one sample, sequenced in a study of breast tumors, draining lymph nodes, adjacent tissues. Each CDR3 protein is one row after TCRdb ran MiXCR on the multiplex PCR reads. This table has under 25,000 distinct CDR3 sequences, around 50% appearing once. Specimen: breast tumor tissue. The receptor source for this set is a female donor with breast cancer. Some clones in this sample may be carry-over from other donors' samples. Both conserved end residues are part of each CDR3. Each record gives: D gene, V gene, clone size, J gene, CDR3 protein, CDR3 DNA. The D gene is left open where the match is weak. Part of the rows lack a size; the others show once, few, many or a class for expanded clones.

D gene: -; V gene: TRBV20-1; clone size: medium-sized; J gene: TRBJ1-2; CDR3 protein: CSAPYDGGISYGYTF; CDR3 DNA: TGCAGTGCCCCCTATGACGGGGGGATAAGCTATGGCTACACCTTC
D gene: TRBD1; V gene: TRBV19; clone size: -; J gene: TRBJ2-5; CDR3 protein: CASSMDRGETQYF; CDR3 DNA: TGTGCCAGTAGTATGGACAGGGGAGAGACCCAGTACTTC
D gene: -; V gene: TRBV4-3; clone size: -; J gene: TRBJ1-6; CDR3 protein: CASTQALSGGRSPLHF; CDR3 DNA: TGCGCCAGCACCCAAGCGCTGTCCGGGGGTAGGTCACCCCTCCACTTT
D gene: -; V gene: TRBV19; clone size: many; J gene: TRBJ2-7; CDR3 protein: CASSPDSSYEQYF; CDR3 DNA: TGTGCCAGTAGTCCGGACAGCTCCTACGAGCAGTACTTC
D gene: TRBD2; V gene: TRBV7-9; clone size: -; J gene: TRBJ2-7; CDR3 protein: CASSFEAGGNEQYF; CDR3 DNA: TGTGCCAGCAGCTTTGAAGCGGGAGGTAACGAGCAGTACTTC
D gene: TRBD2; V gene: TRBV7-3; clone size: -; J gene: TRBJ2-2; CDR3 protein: CASSSGGGNTGELFF; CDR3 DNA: TGTGCCAGCAGCTCGGGCGGGGGGAACACCGGGGAGCTGTTTTTT
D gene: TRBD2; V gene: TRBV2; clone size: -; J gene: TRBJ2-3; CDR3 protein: CASTGLAGGDTQYF; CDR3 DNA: TGTGCCAGCACCGGACTAGCGGGAGGGGATACGCAGTATTTT
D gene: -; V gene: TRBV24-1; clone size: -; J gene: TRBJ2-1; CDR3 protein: CATSDFPSEQFF; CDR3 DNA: TGTGCCACCAGTGATTTCCCCAGTGAGCAGTTCTTC
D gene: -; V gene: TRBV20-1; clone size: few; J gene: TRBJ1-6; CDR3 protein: CSAAREGSNSPLHF; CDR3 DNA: TGCAGTGCCGCCCGTGAAGGCAGTAATTCACCCCTCCACTTT
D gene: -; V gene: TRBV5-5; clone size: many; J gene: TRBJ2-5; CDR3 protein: CASSAWQARGETQYF; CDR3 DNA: TGTGCCAGCAGCGCCTGGCAGGCGCGAGGAGAGACCCAGTACTTC
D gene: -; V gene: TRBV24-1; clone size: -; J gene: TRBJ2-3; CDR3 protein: CATSDLASTDTQYF; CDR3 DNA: TGTGCCACCAGTGATTTAGCCAGTACAGATACGCAGTATTTT
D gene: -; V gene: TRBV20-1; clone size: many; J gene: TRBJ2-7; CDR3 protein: CSARDSREIYEQYF; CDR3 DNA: TGCAGTGCTAGAGATAGTCGGGAAATTTACGAGCAGTACTTC
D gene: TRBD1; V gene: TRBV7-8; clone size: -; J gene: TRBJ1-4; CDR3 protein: CASSLYRGEDEKLFF; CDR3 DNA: TGTGCCAGCAGCCTCTACAGGGGGGAAGATGAAAAACTGTTTTTT
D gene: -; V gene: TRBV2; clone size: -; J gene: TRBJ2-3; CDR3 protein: CASSVRSGSTDTQYF; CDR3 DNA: TGTGCCAGCAGTGTCCGAAGCGGGAGCACAGATACGCAGTATTTT
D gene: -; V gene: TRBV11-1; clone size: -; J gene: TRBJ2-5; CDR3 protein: CASSLFAETQYF; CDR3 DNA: TGTGCCAGCAGCTTATTCGCGGAGACCCAGTACTTC
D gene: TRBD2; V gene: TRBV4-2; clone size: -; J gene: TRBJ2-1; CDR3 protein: CASSLTGTSAEMWSYNEQFF; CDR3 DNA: TGTGCCAGCAGCCTGACCGGGACTAGCGCCGAGATGTGGTCCTACAATGAGCAGTTCTTC
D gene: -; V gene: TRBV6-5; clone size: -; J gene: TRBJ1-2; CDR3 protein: CASSRAQGYTF; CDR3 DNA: TGTGCCAGCAGCCGGGCGCAGGGCTACACCTTC
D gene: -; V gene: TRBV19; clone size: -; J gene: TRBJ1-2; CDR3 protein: CASSTGMWGYTF; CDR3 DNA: TGTGCCAGTAGTACAGGGATGTGGGGCTACACCTTC
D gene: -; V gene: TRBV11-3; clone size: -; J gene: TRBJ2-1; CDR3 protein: CASRGDNEQFF; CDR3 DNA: TGTGCCAGCAGAGGCGACAATGAGCAGTTCTTC
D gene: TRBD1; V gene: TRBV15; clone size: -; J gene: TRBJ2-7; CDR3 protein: CATSFGTGSYEQYF; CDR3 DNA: TGTGCCACCAGCTTTGGGACAGGGTCCTACGAGCAGTACTTC
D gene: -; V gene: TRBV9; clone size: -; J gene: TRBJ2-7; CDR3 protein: CASSVDITAYEQYF; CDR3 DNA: TGTGCCAGCAGCGTAGATATTACCGCCTACGAGCAGTACTTC
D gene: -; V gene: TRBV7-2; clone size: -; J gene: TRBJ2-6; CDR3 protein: CASSSTGANVLTF; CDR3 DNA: TGTGCCAGCAGCTCTACAGGGGCCAACGTCCTGACTTTC
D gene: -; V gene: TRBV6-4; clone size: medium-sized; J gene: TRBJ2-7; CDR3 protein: CASSSGNPPREQYF; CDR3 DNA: TGTGCCAGCAGTTCAGGGAATCCCCCACGAGAGCAGTACTTC
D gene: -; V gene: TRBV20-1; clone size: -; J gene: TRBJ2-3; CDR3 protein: CSARAQVDTQYF; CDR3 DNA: TGCAGTGCTAGAGCTCAGGTAGATACGCAGTATTTT
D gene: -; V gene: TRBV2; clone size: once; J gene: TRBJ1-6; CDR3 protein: CASIATAYNSPLHF; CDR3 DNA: TGTGCCAGCATTGCGACAGCGTATAATTCACCCCTCCACTTT
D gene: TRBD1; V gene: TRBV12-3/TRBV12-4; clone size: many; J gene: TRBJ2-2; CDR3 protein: CASSRPQGAVGELFF; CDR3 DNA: TGTGCCAGCAGCCGTCCACAGGGGGCGGTCGGGGAGCTGTTTTTT